What follows are 13 T cell receptor beta chains derived from one specimen sequenced in a study of human CD8 memory T cell subsets. Generation of TCR beta libraries used UMI-labeled 5' RACE. For each CDR3 protein, TCRdb gives one entry from its re-call of the 5' RACE reads, without DNA. In total, the table holds fewer than 8,000 distinct CDR3 sequences. Input material: CD8+ T cells from PBMCs. Receptors originate from a human donor in good health.

The genes are TRBV27 and TRBJ2-1; TCRdb lists TRBD2, though no DNA is available to test this call. This CDR3 region has 16 residues. The germline V gene encodes CDR1 MNHEY and CDR2 SMNVEV (reference sequence). The CDR3 sequence is CASSPYTSGRRGEQFF.

This chain links TRBV5-1 with TRBJ2-1. The CDR3 totals 13 residues. CDR1 and CDR2 (germline): SGHRS, YFSETQ. The CDR3 sequence is CASSLGINNEQFF.

This clonotype registers medium-sized by frequency. The chain is built from TRBV12-3 or TRBV12-4 and TRBJ2-5; absent DNA, TCRdb's TRBD1 call cannot be checked. CDR3 length: 15 residues. The CDR3 is CASSPNWGTQETQYF.

This sequence joins TRBV14 and TRBJ2-7; TCRdb's D call, TRBD1, is unchecked because there is no DNA. CDR1 SGHDN and CDR2 FVKESK come from the germline V gene. CDR3 length: 18 residues. CDR3 loop: CASSQEGKSTGFFYEQYF.

The chain's CDR3 is CASSEPTEEGVPYNEQFF. The chain links TRBV9 to TRBJ2-1; the D call from TCRdb, TRBD2, cannot be confirmed without DNA. The CDR3 contains 18 residues. Looked up from germline, CDR1 is SGDLS and CDR2 is YYNGEE.

Measured by frequency, this clonotype is medium-sized (0.01 to 0.1%). The rearrangement joins TRBV30 to TRBJ2-1; the D call of TRBD1 rests on TCRdb alone, since no DNA is present to check it. Germline CDR1 reads GTSNPN; CDR2 reads SVGIG (reference sequence). There are 15 residues in the CDR3. CDR3 protein: CAWSADRARNNEQFF.

The gene calls are TRBV9 and TRBJ2-7. The CDR3 has 14 residues. From germline, CDR1 is SGDLS and CDR2 YYNGEE. CDR3 amino acids: CASSGGATPYEQYF.

The J gene is TRBJ1-2, the V gene TRBV28; TCRdb lists TRBD1, though no DNA is available to test this call. CDR1 and CDR2 (germline): MDHEN, SYDVKM. The CDR3 extends over 15 amino acids. CDR3 sequence: CASSSPGTGDYGYTF.

The chain carries TRBV5-1 and TRBJ2-7; lacking DNA, the TRBD1 call made by TCRdb goes unchecked. CDR1 is SGHRS and CDR2 is YFSETQ in the germline V gene. The CDR3 is 14 amino acids. CDR3: CASSSTGGGVEQYF.

The chain has TRBV7-9 and TRBJ2-2; with no DNA, the TCRdb D assignment of TRBD1 cannot be verified. There are 15 residues in the CDR3. Germline lookup yields CDR1 SEHNR and CDR2 FQNEAQ (reference sequence). The CDR3 loop is CASSFQGANTGELFF.

The rearrangement uses TRBV2 and TRBJ1-2. Germline V gene lookup returns CDR1 SNHLY and CDR2 FYNNEI. CDR3 length equals 11 residues. This chain's CDR3 is CASSETYGYTF.

This clonotype registers medium-sized by frequency. V is TRBV28 and J is TRBJ1-1; the TCRdb D gene call, TRBD1, has no DNA to confirm it. Germline values: CDR1 MDHEN, CDR2 SYDVKM. CDR3 length: 16 amino acids. The CDR3 protein is CASSQRGDRPGTEAFF.

The chain joins TRBV3-1 to TRBJ2-7; the D call of TRBD1 rests on TCRdb alone, since no DNA is present to check it. Germline CDR1 is LGHDT and CDR2 is YNNKEL (reference sequence). The CDR3 spans 14 residues. CDR3: CASSPGTGGYEQYF.